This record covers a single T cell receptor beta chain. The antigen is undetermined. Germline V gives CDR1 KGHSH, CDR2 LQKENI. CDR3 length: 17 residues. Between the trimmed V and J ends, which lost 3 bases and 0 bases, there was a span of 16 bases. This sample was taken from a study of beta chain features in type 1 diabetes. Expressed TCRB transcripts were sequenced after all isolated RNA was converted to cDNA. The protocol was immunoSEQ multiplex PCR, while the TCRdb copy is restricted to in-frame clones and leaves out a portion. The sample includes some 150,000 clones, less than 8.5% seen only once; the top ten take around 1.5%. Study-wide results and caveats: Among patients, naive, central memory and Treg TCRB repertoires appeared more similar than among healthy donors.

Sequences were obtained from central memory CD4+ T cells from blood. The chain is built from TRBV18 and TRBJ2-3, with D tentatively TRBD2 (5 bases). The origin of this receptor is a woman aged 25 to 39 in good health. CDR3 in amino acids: CASSPRTRRVSTDTQYF. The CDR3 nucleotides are TGTGCCAGCTCACCCCGAACTAGACGGGTTAGCACAGATACGCAGTATTTT. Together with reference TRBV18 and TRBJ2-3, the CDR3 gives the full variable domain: NAGVMQNPRHLVRRRGQEARLRCSPMKGHSHVYWYRQLPEEGLKFMVYLQKENIIDESGMPKERFSAEFPKEGPSILRIQQVVRGDSAAYFCASSPRTRRVSTDTQYFGPGTRLTVL.